Presented here are 31 T cell receptor beta chains from one specimen sequenced in a study of cytomegalovirus exposure and HLA in healthy donors listed by TCRdb under 2017. Libraries were constructed by the immunoSEQ multiplex PCR assay. TCRdb carries this immuneACCESS record with in-frame sequences only. Its versions omit some clonotypes, under half of them owing to an unresolved V gene in the studies checked, with the rest unexplained. This sample lists around 300,000 clones; around 90% were detected once. The ten most abundant clones make up 1% to 1.5% of the sample. Sequences were obtained from PBMCs. All receptors come from a young woman in good health and CMV-seropositive.

V gene TRBV7-9 combines with J gene TRBJ1-2; the D is unclear. V lost 5 bases, J lost 5 bases, and 9 bases lay in between. The length of the CDR3 is 12 residues. Germline values: CDR1 SEHNR, CDR2 FQNEAQ (reference sequence). For the CDR3, the DNA is TGTGCCAGCAGCCGCAATGTTTATGGCTACACCTTC. It specifies CASSRNVYGYTF.

This chain links TRBV7-6 with TRBJ1-3; perhaps TRBD1 as D (5 bases). Between the trimmed V and J ends, which lost 4 bases and 9 bases, there was a span of 7 bases. Germline V CDR1 and CDR2: SGHVS, FNYEAQ. The CDR3 length is 11 residues. The chain's CDR3 is CASSSGLTIYF. CDR3 sequence (DNA): TGTGCCAGCAGCTCGGGGCTCACCATATATTTT. Combining the CDR3 with reference TRBV7-6 and TRBJ1-3 gives the whole variable domain GAGVSQSPRYKVTKRGQDVALRCDPISGHVSLYWYRQALGQGPEFLTYFNYEAQQDKSGLPNDRFSAERPEGSISTLTIQRTEQRDSAMYRCASSSGLTIYFGEGSWLTVV.

The chain is built from TRBV9 and TRBJ2-5; TRBD2 matches 10 bases. Per the germline V gene, CDR1 is SGDLS and CDR2 is YYNGEE. The CDR3 runs to 16 residues. V was pared by 0 bases and J by 2 bases, with 4 bases of the junction left unmatched. The CDR3 loop reads CASSVVIAGGQETQYF. CDR3 nucleotide sequence: TGTGCCAGCAGCGTAGTGATAGCGGGAGGTCAAGAGACCCAGTACTTC.

This chain links TRBV2 with TRBJ1-2; D gene unclear. Germline CDR1 SNHLY, CDR2 FYNNEI. The CDR3 has 14 amino acids. Trimming shortened V by 2 bases and J by 3 bases, and 10 bases separated the two germline ends. CDR3 bases: TGTGCCAGCAGTGAACGGGGAAACTACTATGGCTACACCTTC. It yields the protein CASSERGNYYGYTF.

This chain uses TRBV5-1 with TRBJ1-2, with D tentatively TRBD1 (6 bases). From germline, CDR1 is SGHRS and CDR2 YFSETQ. The CDR3 is 16 amino acids. Trimming removed 0 bases at V and 4 bases at J, with 16 bases between. CDR3 sequence reads: CASSLATAGQSYGYTF. Written as DNA, the CDR3 is TGCGCCAGCAGCTTGGCGACCGCAGGACAGAGCTATGGCTACACCTTC.

The gene calls are TRBV4-1 and TRBJ2-1, with 12 positions matching TRBD2. Trimming at V came to 1 base and at J to 10 bases, leaving 11 bases not matched to a gene. Germline V CDR1 and CDR2: MGHRA, YSYEKL. This CDR3 region has 17 residues. The CDR3 DNA sequence: TGCGCCAGCAGCCAAGGGTCTCTAGCGGGGGGGCGAGGGGAGCAGTTCTTC. The encoded protein is CASSQGSLAGGRGEQFF.

V and J are TRBV28 and TRBJ2-1, with D maybe TRBD2 (5 bases). V was trimmed by 3 bases and J by 8 bases, leaving 14 bases between them. Per germline, CDR1 MDHEN and CDR2 SYDVKM. The CDR3 consists of 14 residues. The CDR3 protein is CASSFGQVGDEQFF. The CDR3 coding sequence is TGTGCCAGCAGTTTTGGGCAGGTCGGGGATGAGCAGTTCTTC. The full variable domain, rest sourced from reference TRBV28 and TRBJ2-1, is DVKVTQSSRYLVKRTGEKVFLECVQDMDHENMFWYRQDPGLGLRLIYFSYDVKMKEKGDIPEGYSVSREKKERFSLILESASTNQTSMYLCASSFGQVGDEQFFGPGTRLTVL.

The V and J genes are TRBV11-2 and TRBJ1-4, with TRBD1 identical over 10 bases. Germline-derived CDR1 and CDR2 are SGHAT and FQNNGV. Germline trimming cut 5 bases from V and 7 bases from J; bases unmatched to any gene: 1. This CDR3 comprises 13 residues. DNA of the CDR3: TGTGCCAGCAGCCGGGACAGGGGTGAAAAACTGTTTTTT. Amino acid sequence: CASSRDRGEKLFF.

V usage is TRBV29-1 and J usage is TRBJ2-3; TRBD2 is a possible D gene (5 bases). This CDR3 is 15 amino acids long. From germline, CDR1 is SQVTM and CDR2 ANQGSEA. V shed 6 bases and J shed 0 bases, with 16 bases lying between them. The CDR3 here is CSVQNLAQSTDTQYF. CDR3 nucleotide sequence: TGCAGCGTCCAAAACTTAGCGCAAAGCACAGATACGCAGTATTTT.

Comment on this clone: This specimen includes other DNA sequences encoding the same CDR3. The rearrangement uses TRBV7-9 and TRBJ2-7; TRBD1 or TRBD2 may be the D gene (5 bases each). The V end was cut by 3 bases, the J end by 2 bases, with 11 bases between. There are 14 residues in the CDR3. Germline lookup yields CDR1 SEHNR and CDR2 FQNEAQ (reference sequence). In nucleotides, the CDR3 is TGTGCCAGCAGCTTTTGGGACCGAGCCTACGAGCAGTACTTC. It translates to CASSFWDRAYEQYF.

CDR3 in DNA: TGTGCCAGCAGCCGAGGGCCGGGACTGATCTCTGGAAACACCATATATTTT. Amino acids: CASSRGPGLISGNTIYF. The V and J genes are TRBV7-2 and TRBJ1-3; the D gene is possibly TRBD1 (5 bases). V was clipped by 5 bases and J by 0 bases, with 17 bases between them. The germline gives CDR1 SGHTA, CDR2 FQGNSA. CDR3 length equals 17 residues. The entire variable domain, with the rest obtained from reference TRBV7-2 and TRBJ1-3, is as follows: GAGVSQSPSNKVTEKGKDVELRCDPISGHTALYWYRQSLGQGLEFLIYFQGNSAPDKSGLPSDRFSAERTGGSVSTLTIQRTQQEDSAVYLCASSRGPGLISGNTIYFGEGSWLTVV.

This rearrangement joins TRBV5-1 to TRBJ2-1, with 9 positions matching TRBD1. Germline CDR1 is SGHRS and CDR2 is YFSETQ. V dropped 0 bases and J dropped 2; count of bases not matched to a gene: 0. CDR3 length: 15 residues. CDR3 in amino acids: CASSLGTGAYNEQFF. CDR3 coding DNA: TGCGCCAGCAGCTTGGGGACAGGGGCCTACAATGAGCAGTTCTTC.

The chain carries TRBV4-1 and TRBJ1-2; 7 positions agree with TRBD1. V lost 3 bases, J lost 8 bases, and 6 bases stayed unmatched. In germline, CDR1 is MGHRA, CDR2 YSYEKL. CDR3 length: 13 amino acids. CDR3 nucleotides: TGCGCCAGCAGCCAGACAGGGATAGGAGGCTACACCTTC. Translation: CASSQTGIGGYTF.

The V call is TRBV11-2, the J call TRBJ1-4, with D unresolved. The germline V gene encodes CDR1 SGHAT and CDR2 FQNNGV. V gave up 5 bases and J gave up 8 bases, with 12 bases separating them. The CDR3 spans 13 residues. CDR3 bases: TGTGCCAGCAGCCAAACGGCGGGGGAAAAACTGTTTTTT. This codes for CASSQTAGEKLFF.

The J gene is TRBJ2-5, the V gene TRBV5-1; a weak D match, TRBD1 (5 bases). Trimming took 0 bases from V and 5 from J, leaving 11 bases between them. The CDR3 contains 14 residues. Germline lookup yields CDR1 SGHRS and CDR2 YFSETQ. CDR3 loop: CASSLEGAQETQYF. The CDR3 DNA is TGCGCCAGCAGCTTGGAAGGGGCCCAGGAGACCCAGTACTTC. The full variable domain, in which reference TRBV5-1 and TRBJ2-5 provide the parts outside the CDR3, is KAGVTQTPRYLIKTRGQQVTLSCSPISGHRSVSWYQQTPGQGLQFLFEYFSETQRNKGNFPGRFSGRQFSNSRSEMNVSTLELGDSALYLCASSLEGAQETQYFGPGTRLLVL.

The rearrangement links TRBV4-2 to TRBJ1-6; D possibly corresponds to TRBD1 (6 bases). Germline V gives CDR1 LGHNA, CDR2 YNFKEQ. CDR3 length: 17 amino acids. Trimming removed 0 bases at V and 10 bases at J, with 19 bases between. CDR3 bases: TGTGCCAGCAGCCAAGATCCCCAGGGGATGGTGAACTCACCCCTCCACTTT. This encodes CASSQDPQGMVNSPLHF.

The chain uses TRBV9 and TRBJ1-1; the D is unclear. Trimming pared 1 base from V and 1 base from J, leaving 11 bases between. The length of the CDR3 is 15 residues. Germline assignment: CDR1 SGDLS and CDR2 YYNGEE. CDR3 in DNA: TGTGCCAGCAGCGTACGAGCAAGCCAGAACACTGAAGCTTTCTTT. Translation gives CASSVRASQNTEAFF.

This CDR3 reads CASSLRDRGFDTQYF. CDR3 bases: TGTGCCAGCAGTCTCCGGGACAGGGGATTTGATACGCAGTATTTT. The chain couples TRBV27 to TRBJ2-3; 10 nucleotides agree with TRBD1. Germline CDR1 reads MNHEY; CDR2 reads SMNVEV (reference sequence). The J segment lost 6 bases and the V segment lost 5 bases, leaving 8 bases of the junction unmatched. The CDR3 is 15 residues long.

The chain recombines TRBV28 with TRBJ2-7, with 9 bases fitting TRBD1. The germline V gene encodes CDR1 MDHEN and CDR2 SYDVKM. Trimming cost V 8 bases and J 0 bases; bases outside gene matches: 2. The CDR3 has 13 amino acids. The CDR3 DNA follows: TGTGCCAGCCGGGACAGGGTCTCCTACGAGCAGTACTTC. It codes for CASRDRVSYEQYF.

The chain carries TRBV29-1 and TRBJ2-2; weak D call: TRBD2 (5 bases). The V gene's germline CDR1 is SQVTM and CDR2 ANQGSEA. V was pared by 4 bases and J by 5 bases, with 11 bases between. The CDR3 consists of 13 residues. The CDR3 reads CSVASRGTGELFF. CDR3 DNA: TGCAGCGTTGCCTCCAGAGGGACCGGGGAGCTGTTTTTT.

V gene TRBV5-1 combines with J gene TRBJ2-7; D is unresolved. Between the trimmed V and J ends, which lost 0 bases and 2 bases, there was a span of 9 bases. The CDR3 is 14 residues long. The germline V gene encodes CDR1 SGHRS and CDR2 YFSETQ. CDR3 protein: CASSLVGRTYEQYF. Here the CDR3 DNA reads TGCGCCAGCAGCTTGGTGGGCAGAACCTACGAGCAGTACTTC.

Concerning this clone itself: Distinct nucleotide sequences in the sample also encode this CDR3. V and J are TRBV4-1 and TRBJ2-7; 8 positions match TRBD2. The CDR3 runs 15 residues. Germline-derived CDR1 and CDR2 are MGHRA and YSYEKL. The V and J ends lost 1 base and 2 bases, in that order; junction bases with no gene match: 4. The CDR3 sequence is CASSQGPAGAYEQYF. DNA of the CDR3: TGCGCCAGCAGCCAAGGTCCAGCGGGGGCCTACGAGCAGTACTTC.

V is TRBV27 and J is TRBJ2-2, with a possible D match to TRBD2 (5 bases). This CDR3 has 14 residues. Germline CDR1 and CDR2: MNHEY and SMNVEV (reference sequence). Trimming stripped 5 bases from V and 1 base from J, with 8 bases between. The CDR3 bases are TGTGCCAGCAGTAGCGGTTTGAACACCGGGGAGCTGTTTTTT. Residues: CASSSGLNTGELFF.

V and J are TRBV15 and TRBJ1-2, with no clear D. Germline V gene sequence: CDR1 LNHNV, CDR2 YYDKDF (reference sequence). The CDR3 covers 13 residues. The V and J ends lost 4 bases and 3 bases respectively, with 9 bases between them. The CDR3 region has the DNA TGTGCCACCAGCAAAGGGAAAGACTATGGCTACACCTTC. Translated: CATSKGKDYGYTF.

In its sample, this clone was seen once. The chain combines TRBV4-1 with TRBJ2-1; 16 positions agree with TRBD2. Germline V gene data show CDR1 as MGHRA and CDR2 as YSYEKL. Losses at the gene ends were 0 bases for V and 3 bases for J; bases not matched to a gene: 5. The CDR3 is 19 residues long. DNA of the CDR3: TGCGCCAGCAGCCAAGATGGGACTAGCGGGAGGGCTTACTACAATGAGCAGTTCTTC. It specifies CASSQDGTSGRAYYNEQFF.

A word on this clone: Other DNA sequences of this sample code for an identical CDR3. The J gene is TRBJ2-7, the V gene TRBV28; D not resolved. Germline-derived CDR1 and CDR2 are MDHEN and SYDVKM. The CDR3 covers 11 residues. V lost 5 bases and J 2 bases, leaving 4 bases between the germline ends. As DNA, the CDR3 is TGTGCCAGCAGTCTCGCCTACGAGCAGTACTTC. The encoded protein is CASSLAYEQYF.

This CDR3 reads CASSPGTHYNEQFF. The CDR3 bases are TGTGCCAGCAGTCCAGGGACCCACTACAATGAGCAGTTCTTC. V is TRBV2 and J is TRBJ2-1; D may correspond to TRBD1 or TRBD2 (5 bases each). The CDR3 spans 14 residues. Germline CDR1 and CDR2: SNHLY and FYNNEI. Trimming removed 5 bases from V and 3 bases from J, with 11 bases in between.

The chain recombines TRBV4-2 with TRBJ2-3, with TRBD1 as a possible D gene (7 bases). CDR1 LGHNA and CDR2 YNFKEQ come from the germline V gene. This CDR3 is 17 amino acids long. Trimming took 4 bases from V and 5 from J, leaving 22 bases between them. CDR3 in DNA: TGTGCCAGCAGCCGACCCCCCGGGGCAGGGGGAGGAGATACGCAGTATTTT. It codes for CASSRPPGAGGGDTQYF.

V usage is TRBV27 and J usage is TRBJ2-2; D not certain. Germline-derived CDR1 and CDR2 are MNHEY and SMNVEV (reference sequence). The V end lost 3 bases, the J end lost 0 bases, and 8 bases lay between the germline ends. The CDR3 extends over 15 amino acids. As DNA, the CDR3 is TGTGCCAGCAGTTTCGGGTGGGCGAACACCGGGGAGCTGTTTTTT. This encodes CASSFGWANTGELFF.

The chain joins TRBV9 to TRBJ1-1; 9 positions match TRBD1. J was trimmed by 0 bases and V by 2 bases; bases with no gene match: 5. Germline CDR1 and CDR2: SGDLS and YYNGEE. The CDR3 is 16 residues long. CDR3 DNA: TGTGCCAGCAGCGTGGGACAGGGTCTGGTGAACACTGAAGCTTTCTTT. As protein: CASSVGQGLVNTEAFF.

The V call is TRBV9, the J call TRBJ1-2, with 10 bases that match TRBD1. Germline-derived CDR1 and CDR2 are SGDLS and YYNGEE. The CDR3 has 15 residues. Losses at the gene ends were 0 bases for V and 3 bases for J; bases not matched to a gene: 2. CDR3 sequence: CASSVGTGGDYGYTF. For the CDR3, the DNA is TGTGCCAGCAGCGTAGGGACAGGGGGGGACTATGGCTACACCTTC.